The rows below give T cell receptor beta chains drawn from one sample of a study of T cell repertoires in cytomegalovirus infection. TCRdb ran MiXCR on the reads and lists one entry per CDR3 protein. The data show a few hundred thousand distinct CDR3 sequences, with approximately 15% seen just once and roughly 45% held by the top ten. The specimen sequenced was CD8+ T cells from PBMCs. Receptors were obtained from a human donor in good health (CMV status not recorded). Some clones in this sample may be carry-over from other donors' samples. Both conserved end residues are part of each CDR3. The D gene is left open where the match is weak. Clone size, where shown, is once, few, many, or a class for clones that have expanded.

CDR3 protein,CDR3 DNA,V gene,D gene,clone size,J gene
CASSDWEQGYQPQHF,TGTGCCAGCAGCGATTGGGAACAGGGATATCAGCCCCAGCATTTT,TRBV28,.,few,TRBJ1-5
CASSPTGGIGYNEQFF,TGTGCCAGCAGCCCTACAGGGGGTATCGGGTACAATGAGCAGTTCTTC,TRBV7-9,TRBD1,many,TRBJ2-1
CASSLWTSGNYNEQFF,TGTGCCAGCAGCCTGTGGACTAGCGGGAATTACAATGAGCAGTTCTTC,TRBV7-8,TRBD2,.,TRBJ2-1
CASSPSIRVTSTDTQYF,TGTGCCAGCAGCCCCTCCATAAGGGTTACTAGCACAGATACGCAGTATTTT,TRBV7-2,.,many,TRBJ2-3
CAIRGGGQSNTGELFF,TGTGCCATCAGGGGAGGGGGACAGTCAAACACCGGGGAGCTGTTTTTT,TRBV10-3,.,.,TRBJ2-2
CASSQSTGMLTNEKLFF,TGCGCCAGCAGCCAATCAACAGGGATGTTAACTAATGAAAAACTGTTTTTT,TRBV4-1,.,many,TRBJ1-4
CASSLDEGNQPQHF,TGTGCCAGCAGTCTCGATGAGGGCAATCAGCCCCAGCATTTT,TRBV6-2/TRBV6-3,.,.,TRBJ1-5
CASSLPGQGRYGYTF,TGTGCCAGCAGCTTACCGGGACAGGGACGCTATGGCTACACCTTC,TRBV7-2,TRBD1,many,TRBJ1-2
CASSEALPSYEQYF,TGTGCCAGCAGTGAAGCGCTTCCCTCCTACGAGCAGTACTTC,TRBV2,.,.,TRBJ2-7
CASSLVQGAVTGELFF,TGTGCCAGCAGCTTAGTACAGGGGGCGGTCACCGGGGAGCTGTTTTTT,TRBV11-3,TRBD1,many,TRBJ2-2
CASAGDRIYGSYTF,TGTGCCAGTGCGGGGGACAGGATATATGGCAGCTACACCTTC,TRBV19,TRBD1,.,TRBJ1-2
CASSLAVTGYDEQYF,TGCGCCAGCAGCTTGGCCGTGACAGGGTACGACGAGCAGTACTTC,TRBV5-1,TRBD1,few,TRBJ2-7
CASRRGQPQHF,TGCGCCAGCCGAAGGGGCCAGCCCCAGCATTTT,TRBV23-1,.,few,TRBJ1-5
CASSLVRGSPGTFHSGANVLTF,TGTGCCAGCAGCTTAGTGAGGGGAAGTCCTGGAACCTTTCACTCTGGGGCCAACGTCCTGACTTTC,TRBV7-2,.,many,TRBJ2-6
CASSAGQSYSNQPQHF,TGTGCCAGCAGTGCTGGACAGTCCTATAGCAATCAGCCCCAGCATTTT,TRBV2,.,few,TRBJ1-5
CDSSYSGRTYGYTF,TGTGACAGCAGTTATTCAGGACGGACCTATGGCTACACCTTC,TRBV6-2/TRBV6-3,.,.,TRBJ1-2
CATREGGGLYNEQFF,TGTGCCACCCGCGAGGGGGGGGGACTCTACAATGAGCAGTTCTTC,TRBV10-3,.,few,TRBJ2-1
CASSSGNRGSEAFF,TGTGCCAGCAGCTCGGGAAACAGGGGGTCTGAAGCTTTCTTT,TRBV7-6,TRBD1,many,TRBJ1-1
CASSPSTSGGKNEQYF,TGCGCCAGCAGCCCTAGTACTAGCGGGGGCAAGAACGAGCAGTACTTC,TRBV4-1,TRBD2,many,TRBJ2-7
CASSLVPGKGETQYF,TGTGCCAGCAGCTTAGTACCAGGGAAGGGGGAGACCCAGTACTTC,TRBV7-6,.,many,TRBJ2-5
CSLRGGSYNEQFF,TGCAGCTTGCGAGGGGGATCCTACAATGAGCAGTTCTTC,TRBV29-1,.,few,TRBJ2-1
CASSSARSSYNSPLHF,TGTGCCAGCAGTAGCGCCAGGAGCTCCTATAATTCACCCCTCCACTTT,TRBV27,.,.,TRBJ1-6
CASSDGTTEQYF,TGTGCCAGCAGTGACGGGACTACCGAGCAGTACTTC,TRBV6-6,TRBD2,.,TRBJ2-7
CASSESGPLAGGLLYNEQFF,TGCGCCAGCAGTGAGTCGGGGCCCCTAGCGGGGGGGCTGTTATACAATGAGCAGTTCTTC,TRBV10-2,TRBD2,few,TRBJ2-1
CASSPQPGQRFSGANVLTF,TGTGCCAGCAGCCCCCAGCCGGGACAGCGATTCTCTGGGGCCAACGTCCTGACTTTC,TRBV7-6,TRBD1,few,TRBJ2-6
CASSGLGGSGANVLTF,TGTGCCAGCAGTGGTCTTGGGGGATCTGGGGCCAACGTCCTGACTTTC,TRBV28,.,.,TRBJ2-6
CASSQVYGGSYEQYF,TGCGCCAGCAGCCAAGTTTACGGGGGCTCCTACGAGCAGTACTTC,TRBV4-1,.,few,TRBJ2-7
CAISESRRASNRPGANVLTF,TGTGCCATCAGTGAGTCTAGGAGGGCGTCGAACCGACCTGGGGCCAACGTCCTGACTTTC,TRBV10-3,.,.,TRBJ2-6
CASSLQNIGYEQYF,TGTGCCAGCAGCTTACAAAATATAGGGTACGAGCAGTACTTC,TRBV7-8,.,many,TRBJ2-7
CASSFRDRPSTDTQYF,TGTGCCAGCAGCTTTCGTGACAGGCCTAGCACAGATACGCAGTATTTT,TRBV7-6,.,.,TRBJ2-3
CASSLRVTGRKIFYEQYF,TGTGCCAGCAGTTTAAGAGTGACTGGACGGAAGATCTTCTACGAGCAGTACTTC,TRBV27,.,.,TRBJ2-7
CASSQDDADTEAFF,TGCGCCAGCAGCCAAGATGATGCGGACACTGAAGCTTTCTTT,TRBV4-3,.,few,TRBJ1-1
CASSLDIDEQFF,TGTGCCAGCAGCTTAGATATCGATGAGCAGTTCTTC,TRBV11-2,.,few,TRBJ2-1
CSAHGQGPTDTQYF,TGCAGTGCTCACGGACAGGGTCCAACAGATACGCAGTATTTT,TRBV20-1,TRBD1,few,TRBJ2-3
CASSQDLAAGDEQFF,TGCGCCAGCAGCCAAGATCTCGCCGCCGGGGATGAGCAGTTCTTC,TRBV4-1,.,few,TRBJ2-1
CASSLGFERPSYEQYF,TGTGCCAGCAGCTTAGGTTTCGAGAGACCCTCCTACGAGCAGTACTTC,TRBV7-2,.,many,TRBJ2-7
CASSPRLAGTDTQYF,TGTGCCAGCAGCCCGCGACTAGCGGGGACAGATACGCAGTATTTT,TRBV14,TRBD2,many,TRBJ2-3
CASSLAGTGGSGELFF,TGTGCCAGCAGCTTAGCCGGGACAGGGGGCAGCGGGGAGCTGTTTTTT,TRBV7-2,TRBD1,many,TRBJ2-2
CASSLDPGVPEPQHF,TGTGCCAGCAGCTTAGACCCCGGGGTGCCGGAGCCCCAGCATTTT,TRBV7-2,.,many,TRBJ1-5
CSAERADDYGYTF,TGCAGTGCTGAACGGGCGGACGACTATGGCTACACCTTC,TRBV20-1,.,.,TRBJ1-2
CASSQSRNYGYTF,TGTGCCAGCAGCCAATCCCGGAACTATGGCTACACCTTC,TRBV14,.,few,TRBJ1-2
CASSGPGDGYTF,TGTGCCAGCAGTGGACCCGGGGATGGCTACACCTTC,TRBV2,.,few,TRBJ1-2
CASSRRLAGTGELFF,TGCGCCAGCAGCCGAAGACTAGCTGGCACCGGGGAGCTGTTTTTT,TRBV4-1,TRBD2,.,TRBJ2-2
CASSYPPGSQPQHF,TGTGCCAGCAGTTACCCCCCTGGATCTCAGCCCCAGCATTTT,TRBV6-1,.,few,TRBJ1-5
CASSVWGDSYEQYF,TGTGCCAGCAGTGTCTGGGGCGACTCCTACGAGCAGTACTTC,TRBV6-1,.,many,TRBJ2-7
CASYPWGMAGELFF,TGTGCCAGCTATCCGTGGGGTATGGCCGGGGAGCTGTTTTTT,TRBV7-2,.,many,TRBJ2-2
CASSLPELGPGSEQYF,TGTGCCAGCAGTTTACCGGAACTGGGTCCGGGGAGCGAGCAGTACTTC,TRBV28,.,many,TRBJ2-7
CASSSDRVPGELFF,TGTGCCAGCAGCTCGGACAGGGTACCCGGGGAGCTGTTTTTT,TRBV28,TRBD1,many,TRBJ2-2
CASSQASDSYNEKLFF,TGCGCCAGCAGCCAAGCTTCGGACAGCTATAATGAAAAACTGTTTTTT,TRBV4-1,.,many,TRBJ1-4
CASSQDPFTGELFF,TGTGCCAGCAGCCAAGATCCCTTCACCGGGGAGCTGTTTTTT,TRBV14,.,few,TRBJ2-2
CASSVGQEYMNTEAFF,TGTGCCAGCAGCGTAGGCCAGGAGTACATGAACACTGAAGCTTTCTTT,TRBV9,.,.,TRBJ1-1
CASSEIRVSYEQYF,TGTGCCAGCAGCGAAATCAGGGTATCCTACGAGCAGTACTTC,TRBV5-5,.,.,TRBJ2-7
CASSEVWTSGALAKNIQYF,TGTGCCAGCAGTGAGGTCTGGACTAGCGGGGCGCTAGCCAAAAACATTCAGTACTTC,TRBV2,TRBD2,many,TRBJ2-4
CASSIDDSLNTEAFF,TGTGCCAGTAGTATAGATGACAGCTTGAACACTGAAGCTTTCTTT,TRBV19,.,.,TRBJ1-1
CSASSSRDLVFPFF,TGCAGTGCTAGCTCATCCCGGGACCTAGTTTTTCCGTTCTTC,TRBV20-1,.,many,TRBJ2-1
CSARDRDDYSNQPQHF,TGCAGTGCTAGAGATCGTGACGATTATAGCAATCAGCCCCAGCATTTT,TRBV20-1,.,many,TRBJ1-5
CASSSDWGLSTDTQYF,TGTGCCAGCAGCTCAGATTGGGGGCTTAGCACAGATACGCAGTATTTT,TRBV7-8,.,.,TRBJ2-3
CASSSDRYTDTQYF,TGTGCCAGCAGTTCCGACAGGTACACAGATACGCAGTATTTT,TRBV28,.,many,TRBJ2-3
CASSPGRTYEQYF,TGTGCCAGCAGCCCCGGACGGACCTACGAGCAGTACTTC,TRBV11-2,.,.,TRBJ2-7